This note documents a single T cell receptor beta chain sequence. Trimming shortened V by 0 bases and J by 3 bases, and 12 bases separated the two germline ends. The CDR3 is 15 amino acids. From germline, CDR1 is MNHNS and CDR2 SASEGT. The sample comes from a study of blood T cell dynamics during melanoma immunotherapy. Documented time point: week 3, after first cycle of checkpoint inhibitor. Clones were read by immunoSEQ multiplex PCR, and TCRdb kept only the in-frame ones, dropping some. The sample carries 25,000 to 35,000 clones, over 80% recorded once. Sequenced here: blood, sampled from a patient treated with checkpoint blockade. This clonotype was sampled from a human donor with melanoma. The V gene is TRBV6-1, the J gene TRBJ2-7, with D maybe TRBD2 (5 bases). The CDR3 sequence is CASSEAKGGNYEQYF. CDR3 in DNA: TGTGCCAGCAGTGAAGCAAAAGGAGGAAACTACGAGCAGTACTTC.